The present TCR beta chain was sequenced within a study of blood T cell repertoires in COVID-19. At the level of the study: Samples came from the United States, Italy and Spain, spanning acute and convalescent COVID-19. From T cells, B-cell-depleted T cells, or PBMCs came the material, which was cDNA or gDNA.

This clone has a single count. The V gene's germline CDR1 is SGHRS and CDR2 YFSETQ. The V and J ends lost 0 bases and 3 bases, in that order; junction bases with no gene match: 7. This CDR3 is 17 amino acids long. As processed by the authors: Amplified reference gene primers provided the basis for estimating nucleated cell counts. The protocol was immunoSEQ multiplex PCR, while the TCRdb copy is restricted to in-frame clones and leaves out a portion. The DNA gave D and trimming, while V, J and clone size come from that table. The table includes roughly 53,000 clones, about nine tenths detected once. The chain links TRBV5-1 to TRBJ2-5; 11 nucleotides line up with TRBD2. Sequencing was performed on peripheral blood. This sequence originates from a woman in her thirties or forties with active COVID-19. The CDR3 nucleotides are TGCGCCAGCAGCTTGGCCGTACTAGCGGGGGAGGAAGAGACCCAGTACTTC. It codes for CASSLAVLAGEEETQYF.